This is a list of T cell receptor beta chains from one sample in a study of T cells in Graves' hyperthyroidism and ophthalmopathy. TCRdb re-called the multiplex PCR reads through MiXCR, storing one row per CDR3 protein. The table has about 460,000 distinct CDR3 sequences, 22% seen once; the top ten hold around 47%. What was sequenced was blood. Receptors were obtained from a woman in her 70s with Graves' ophthalmopathy. Both conserved end residues are trimmed from each CDR3. Fields, in order: J gene, clone size, V gene, CDR3 protein. Rows give clone size only sometimes, using once, few, many, or a class for an expanded clone.

TRBJ2-1	NA	TRBV5-1	ASSSGLAGEQF
TRBJ1-4	NA	TRBV30	AWGQSEKLF
TRBJ1-5	many	TRBV28	ASSLRQGGNQPQH
TRBJ2-5	NA	TRBV5-6	ASSPRLAGGQETQY
TRBJ1-2	NA	TRBV6-5	ASSNGINYGYT
TRBJ1-2	many	TRBV11-2	ASSQDRGSGYT
TRBJ2-2	many	TRBV5-1	ASSFSTGELF
TRBJ2-7	NA	TRBV4-1	ASSQPTSGIYEQY
TRBJ2-3	NA	TRBV20-1	SLARSQGTQY
TRBJ2-6	NA	TRBV7-2	ASSLTGARVRGSGANVLT
TRBJ2-2	NA	TRBV12-3/TRBV12-4	ASSSQGAGTGELF
TRBJ1-1	few	TRBV3-1	ASSHRQGINAEAF
TRBJ2-5	NA	TRBV6-1	ASSSLAGEATQY
TRBJ2-6	NA	TRBV7-2	ASSQTDRSGANVLT
TRBJ1-1	many	TRBV12-3/TRBV12-4	ASSKGENTEAF
TRBJ2-5	many	TRBV11-2	ASSLSSGSMPFETQY
TRBJ1-1	NA	TRBV29-1	SVSFTVAEAF
TRBJ1-4	NA	TRBV7-9	ASSNRDRGGRWEKLF
TRBJ2-3	NA	TRBV20-1	SVAGSGRPGPDTQY
TRBJ2-5	once	TRBV5-6	ASSLINRGGETQY
TRBJ1-1	many	TRBV28	ASRQGAYTEAF
TRBJ1-1	NA	TRBV12-3/TRBV12-4	ASSLGVNTEAL
TRBJ2-3	many	TRBV27	ASSLAGGWAQY
TRBJ2-3	few	TRBV5-5	ASSFFGAQRGDTQY
TRBJ2-3	NA	TRBV9	ASSQDRAYTDTQY
TRBJ2-7	many	TRBV7-2	ASSLAPGGQYEQY
TRBJ2-3	many	TRBV28	ASSVVQGLAADTQY
TRBJ1-2	NA	TRBV29-1	SVEDRGQGNLGYT
TRBJ1-4	NA	TRBV12-5	ASGLSGGREKLF
TRBJ2-1	many	TRBV7-2	ASSSSGLAGGQSSYNEQF
TRBJ2-5	few	TRBV2	ASSEPGPQETQY
TRBJ1-1	NA	TRBV7-3	ASSLTSLSEAF
TRBJ2-7	many	TRBV20-1	SAPRGLAGIYEQY
TRBJ2-3	NA	TRBV30	AWSGTGTSTDTQY